Presented here are 23 T cell receptor beta chains from one specimen sequenced in a study of blood T cell repertoires in COVID-19. Sequencing used immunoSEQ multiplex PCR; TCRdb keeps in-frame clones, though not all of them. The sample shows approximately 340,000 clones, roughly 87% of them seen only once. The sequencing sample was made of peripheral blood. The origin of the receptors is a man aged 25-45 years with COVID-19, enrolled during active disease.

The rearrangement uses TRBV5-4 and TRBJ1-1; the D is unclear. This CDR3 has 14 residues. CDR1 and CDR2 (germline): SGHNT, YYREEE (reference sequence). V gave up 4 bases and J gave up 4 bases, with 14 bases separating them. The CDR3 loop is CASSPRTISTEAFF. The DNA for the CDR3 is TGTGCCAGCAGCCCCCGAACTATTTCCACTGAAGCTTTCTTT.

The rearrangement uses TRBV27 and TRBJ2-7; 13 nucleotides match TRBD2. Per the germline V gene, CDR1 is MNHEY and CDR2 is SMNVEV (reference sequence). The V gene end was trimmed by 10 bases and the J gene end by 3 bases; junction bases not matched to a gene: 21. The CDR3 is 19 residues long. CDR3 DNA sequence: TGTGCCACCCTGGACCGACGGGGGACTAGCGGGACGTTACACTACGAGCAGTACTTC. It yields the protein CATLDRRGTSGTLHYEQYF.

The CDR3 is CASSLARASYNSPLHF. Written as DNA, the CDR3 is TGTGCCAGCAGCTTAGCGCGAGCGTCCTATAATTCACCCCTCCACTTT. The gene calls are TRBV7-2 and TRBJ1-6; D remains unclear. This CDR3 contains 16 residues. The V gene lost 0 bases and the J gene lost 1 base, with 7 bases spanning the gap. The germline V gene encodes CDR1 SGHTA and CDR2 FQGNSA.

CDR3: CASSLDIGNTEAFF. CDR3 coding DNA: TGTGCCAGCAGCTTGGACATCGGGAACACTGAAGCTTTCTTT. This sequence joins TRBV7-8 and TRBJ1-1, with D perhaps matching TRBD1 (5 bases). This CDR3 comprises 14 residues. The ends were cut back, 3 bases at V and 1 base at J, with 9 bases in the middle. CDR1 and CDR2 from the germline V gene are SGHVS and FQNEAQ.

The chain employs TRBV18 and TRBJ2-2; D remains unclear. Germline V gene data show CDR1 as KGHSH and CDR2 as LQKENI. Trimming cost V 0 bases and J 5 bases, with 7 bases left between them. The length of the CDR3 is 14 residues. The CDR3 nucleotides read TGTGCCAGCTCACCACCGTCGGTTACCGGGGAGCTGTTTTTT. Its translation: CASSPPSVTGELFF.

This clone came up once. The chain has TRBV18 and TRBJ2-7, with 7 bases matching TRBD1. V shed 3 bases and J 7 bases; nucleotides not matched to a gene: 12. Germline CDR1 reads KGHSH; CDR2 reads LQKENI. This CDR3 spans 15 amino acids. The CDR3 DNA reads TGTGCCAGCTCACCGGGCACAGGGGCGCCAGGAGAGCAGTACTTC. Translating it yields CASSPGTGAPGEQYF.

The V call is TRBV28, the J call TRBJ2-2; D is perhaps TRBD1 (6 bases). The CDR3 totals 15 residues. CDR1 MDHEN and CDR2 SYDVKM come from the germline V gene. Trimming shortened V by 3 bases and J by 0 bases, and 8 bases separated the two germline ends. The CDR3 DNA sequence: TGTGCCAGCAGTTTCTCAGGGGCGAACACCGGGGAGCTGTTTTTT. It is translated as CASSFSGANTGELFF.

This chain links TRBV6-5 with TRBJ2-7, with D possibly matching TRBD1 (5 bases). Germline values: CDR1 MNHEY, CDR2 SVGAGI. This CDR3 has 14 residues. V was cut by 0 bases and J by 5 bases, with 11 bases left in between. In nucleotides, the CDR3 is TGTGCCAGCAGTTACTCGGGGCAGGGTAACGAGCAGTACTTC. Its translation is CASSYSGQGNEQYF.

This clone was observed once. The chain couples TRBV6-6 to TRBJ1-3, with D perhaps TRBD1 (5 bases). V dropped 5 bases and J dropped 0 bases, with 14 bases sitting between them. The CDR3 spans 16 residues. Germline V CDR1 and CDR2: MNHNY, SVGAGI (reference sequence). The DNA of the CDR3 is TGTGCCAGCAGTGCCCGCGGGGGGGTCTCTGGAAACACCATATATTTT. It is translated as CASSARGGVSGNTIYF.

This clone was detected once. Other DNA variants within this sample encode the same CDR3. The J gene is TRBJ1-3, the V gene TRBV28, with D unresolved. The CDR3 has 12 amino acids. Trimming took off 5 bases at V and 4 bases at J, with 6 bases between the two ends. CDR1 and CDR2 from the germline V gene are MDHEN and SYDVKM. The CDR3 DNA reads as TGTGCCAGCAGTAGTGCGGGAAACACCATATATTTT. Amino acid sequence: CASSSAGNTIYF.

The chain joins TRBV18 to TRBJ1-4; D remains ambiguous. CDR1 is KGHSH and CDR2 is LQKENI in the germline V gene. The CDR3 is 19 residues long. The V and J ends lost 6 bases and 2 bases respectively, with 25 bases between them. The CDR3 loop reads CASSPAETAGFLTNEKLFF. The CDR3 DNA sequence: TGTGCCAGCTCGCCCGCCGAGACGGCGGGATTTCTCACTAATGAAAAACTGTTTTTT.

The chain recombines TRBV6-1 with TRBJ1-2; 8 bases fit TRBD1. The trim removed 2 bases at V and 3 bases at J, leaving 5 bases unmatched. This CDR3 region has 15 residues. Germline CDR1 and CDR2: MNHNS and SASEGT. Here the CDR3 reads CASSELQGEYYGYTF. CDR3 sequence (DNA): TGTGCCAGCAGTGAATTACAGGGGGAGTACTATGGCTACACCTTC.

V gene TRBV3-1 (or the pseudogene TRBV3-2) combines with J gene TRBJ2-7, with no clear D. The CDR3 spans 11 residues. With 5 bases removed from V and 3 bases from J, the gap between germline ends came to 5 bases. The V gene's germline CDR1 is LGHDT and CDR2 YNNKEL (reference sequence). The CDR3 is CASSYSYEQYF. The CDR3 DNA is TGTGCCAGCAGCTACAGCTACGAGCAGTACTTC.

This clone turned up a few times. The rearrangement uses TRBV18 and TRBJ1-2; D gene uncertain. Germline V CDR1 and CDR2: KGHSH, LQKENI. The CDR3 covers 12 residues. Trimming pared 3 bases from V and 4 bases from J, leaving 6 bases between. This CDR3 reads CASSPGTYGYTF. In nucleotides, the CDR3 is TGTGCCAGCTCACCGGGCACCTATGGCTACACCTTC.

The gene calls are TRBV6-5 and TRBJ1-2; 9 nucleotides line up with TRBD1. Looked up from germline, CDR1 is MNHEY and CDR2 is SVGAGI. The J segment lost 2 bases and the V segment lost 5 bases, leaving 3 bases of the junction unmatched. The CDR3 is made up of 14 amino acids. This CDR3 reads CASSHRGPNYGYTF. The CDR3 DNA is TGTGCCAGCAGTCACAGGGGGCCGAACTATGGCTACACCTTC.

This sequence joins TRBV6-5 and TRBJ1-5; D perhaps matches TRBD1 (6 bases). The V end lost 6 bases, the J end lost 5 bases, and 14 bases lay between the germline ends. The CDR3 spans 14 residues. From germline, CDR1 is MNHEY and CDR2 SVGAGI. The CDR3 DNA reads as TGTGCCAGCAGCTGGAGGACAGCATATCAGCCCCAGCATTTT. This gives the protein CASSWRTAYQPQHF.

The chain joins TRBV4-1 to TRBJ1-4, with 9 bases that match TRBD1. Per the germline V gene, CDR1 is MGHRA and CDR2 is YSYEKL. The CDR3 loop spans 20 amino acids. Trimming at V came to 1 base and at J to 3 bases, leaving 15 bases not matched to a gene. Written as DNA, the CDR3 is TGCGCCAGCAGCCAAGTACCAAACCGGGACAGGGTGTCGGCTAATGAAAAACTGTTTTTT. This codes for CASSQVPNRDRVSANEKLFF.

The chain couples TRBV5-1 to TRBJ2-7; 7 bases fit TRBD1. This CDR3 is 15 amino acids long. Trimming removed 0 bases from V and 5 bases from J; junction bases left unmatched: 8. The germline CDR1 and CDR2 sequences are SGHRS and YFSETQ. The CDR3 spells CASSLAGTASDEQYF. The DNA of the CDR3 is TGCGCCAGCAGCTTGGCCGGGACAGCCAGCGACGAGCAGTACTTC.

The chain uses TRBV5-1 and TRBJ2-1; 9 positions agree with TRBD2. The V segment lost 5 bases and the J segment 8 bases; nucleotides outside the gene matches: 11. Germline lookup yields CDR1 SGHRS and CDR2 YFSETQ. The CDR3 totals 15 residues. The DNA of the CDR3 is TGCGCCAGCAGGAGTAGGGGACTAGCCATTGATGAGCAGTTCTTC. As protein: CASRSRGLAIDEQFF.

The rearrangement uses TRBV4-3 and TRBJ1-2; 11 bases fit TRBD1. J lost 7 bases, V lost 0 bases, and 1 base had no gene match. CDR1 LGHNA and CDR2 YSLEER come from the germline V gene. This CDR3 comprises 14 residues. CDR3 amino acids: CASSQEDRGLGYTF. The CDR3 DNA is TGCGCCAGCAGCCAAGAGGACAGGGGGCTTGGCTACACCTTC.

This clone was seen more than once but under ten times. CDR3 protein: CASTRGGNTEAFF. DNA for the CDR3: TGTGCCAGCACCCGAGGGGGGAACACTGAAGCTTTCTTT. The V gene is TRBV6-5, the J gene TRBJ1-1, with a possible D match to TRBD1 (6 bases). Germline V gives CDR1 MNHEY, CDR2 SVGAGI. The V end was cut by 7 bases, the J end by 1 base, with 10 bases between. CDR3 length: 13 residues.

The table lists this clone with a count of one. This chain joins TRBV5-8 and TRBJ1-5; D remains unclear. Germline V gives CDR1 SGHTS, CDR2 YDEGEE. The CDR3 sequence is 13 residues long. V shed 4 bases and J shed 1 base, with 6 bases lying between them. The CDR3 DNA reads TGTGCCAGCAGCATTATAAGCAATCAGCCCCAGCATTTT. Encoded protein: CASSIISNQPQHF.

The gene calls are TRBV7-7 and TRBJ2-2, with TRBD2 matching 9 bases. The V segment lost 5 bases and the J segment 7 bases; nucleotides outside the gene matches: 11. This CDR3 has 16 amino acids. Germline values: CDR1 SSHAT, CDR2 FNYEAQ (reference sequence). CDR3 region: CASSPGAGGYVGELFF. The CDR3 nucleotides are TGTGCCAGCAGCCCCGGAGCGGGAGGATACGTCGGGGAGCTGTTTTTT.